This T cell receptor beta chain was obtained from a study of blood T cells in healthy people across ages. Germline V gives CDR1 MRHNA, CDR2 SNTAGT. The CDR3 runs 12 residues. V was shortened by 8 bases and J by 5 bases, with 12 bases between the two germline ends. With a J-beta primer mix and a sample-barcoded 5' primer, a second PCR ran about 7 to 11 cycles. TCRdb itself ran the 5' RACE reads through MiXCR, one entry per CDR3 protein. The data show roughly 830,000 distinct CDR3 sequences, about 59% seen once. Material for sequencing was blood. The chain couples TRBV6-4 to TRBJ2-5; D gene uncertain. This sequence was found in a man younger than 40 in good health. This chain's CDR3 is CASYSSRETQYF. CDR3 bases: TGTGCCAGCTACAGTTCGAGGGAGACCCAGTACTTC.